This entry lists 25 T cell receptor beta chains sequenced from one sample in a study of T-cell memory formation after mild COVID-19. TCRdb re-derived calls from the 5' RACE reads in MiXCR, one entry per CDR3 protein. There are approximately 480,000 distinct CDR3 sequences in the sample; about 20% occur only once, and around 12% lies in the top ten. Sequenced input: PBMCs or a T cell subset sorted from them (not recorded which). Receptor source: an adult woman who had mild COVID-19 (a few samples of this study predate the infection). Cell type and time point are not known.

This clonotype has a handful of counts. The chain joins TRBV20-1 to TRBJ1-4, with 8 bases matching TRBD1. The CDR3 runs 15 residues. CDR1 and CDR2 from the germline V gene are DFQATT and SNEGSKA (reference sequence). V lost 3 bases, J lost 8 bases, and 11 bases stayed unmatched. The CDR3, as DNA: TGCAGTGCTAGGACAGGGGAGGCGTCGTACGAAAAACTGTTTTTT. Its protein is CSARTGEASYEKLFF.

This clonotype was seen more than once but under ten times. The genes are TRBV11-2 and TRBJ1-1, with D possibly being TRBD1 (5 bases). CDR1 is SGHAT and CDR2 is FQNNGV in the germline V gene. The CDR3 length is 13 residues. V was pared by 5 bases and J by 8 bases, with 15 bases between. For the CDR3, the DNA is TGTGCCAGCAGCCTTGGGACGATTCAGGAAGCTTTCTTT. Encoded protein: CASSLGTIQEAFF. Supplemented by reference TRBV11-2 and TRBJ1-1, the full variable domain reads EAGVAQSPRYKIIEKRQSVAFWCNPISGHATLYWYQQILGQGPKLLIQFQNNGVVDDSQLPKDRFSAERLKGVDSTLKIQPAKLEDSAVYLCASSLGTIQEAFFGQGTRLTVV.

The table lists this clonotype with a few counts. The V call is TRBV6-5, the J call TRBJ2-7; TRBD2 agrees at 8 bases. Germline V gene lookup returns CDR1 MNHEY and CDR2 SVGAGI. This CDR3 comprises 14 residues. V gave up 5 bases and J gave up 2 bases; unmatched junction bases: 5. CDR3 region: CASSETSETYEQYF. As DNA, the CDR3 is TGTGCCAGCAGTGAGACTAGCGAGACCTACGAGCAGTACTTC.

This clonotype was recorded at least ten times. The chain carries TRBV18 and TRBJ1-6, with D perhaps TRBD1 (6 bases). The V gene lost 3 bases and the J gene lost 7 bases, with 10 bases spanning the gap. Per the germline V gene, CDR1 is KGHSH and CDR2 is LQKENI. The CDR3 has 14 residues. This chain's CDR3 is CASSPDRKNSPLHF. The CDR3 DNA sequence: TGTGCCAGCTCACCGGACAGAAAGAATTCACCCCTCCACTTT.

The V call is TRBV27, the J call TRBJ2-5; D assignment may be TRBD1 or TRBD2 (6 bases each). CDR1 is MNHEY and CDR2 is SMNVEV in the germline V gene (reference sequence). CDR3 length: 14 amino acids. Trimming shortened V by 10 bases and J by 7 bases, and 22 bases separated the two germline ends. The CDR3 coding sequence is TGTGCCACGGCGGCAGGGGACTCTATAGGGACCCAGTACTTC. Protein: CATAAGDSIGTQYF.

This clonotype was picked up one time. The CDR3 DNA follows: TGTGCCACCAGTGATGTGGGGACTAGTGGTACAGATACGCAGTATTTT. As protein: CATSDVGTSGTDTQYF. The chain employs TRBV24-1 and TRBJ2-3; 8 bases map to TRBD2. The V segment lost 3 bases and the J segment 3 bases; nucleotides outside the gene matches: 7. The CDR3 sequence is 16 residues long. The germline CDR1 and CDR2 sequences are KGHDR and SFDVKD.

V usage is TRBV2 and J usage is TRBJ2-3; TRBD2 matches at 12 bases. This CDR3 is built from 15 residues. V shed 5 bases and J 3 bases; nucleotides not matched to a gene: 3. Germline-derived CDR1 and CDR2 are SNHLY and FYNNEI. The CDR3, as DNA: TGTGCCAGCAGTAAGACTAGCGGGAGAACAGATACGCAGTATTTT. Translation: CASSKTSGRTDTQYF. Complete variable domain (other parts from reference TRBV2 and TRBJ2-3): EPEVTQTPSHQVTQMGQEVILRCVPISNHLYFYWYRQILGQKVEFLVSFYNNEISEKSEIFDDQFSVERPDGSNFTLKIRSTKLEDSAMYFCASSKTSGRTDTQYFGPGTRLTVL.

The rearrangement links TRBV4-1 to TRBJ1-2; the match to TRBD1 covers 7 bases. The CDR3 is 16 amino acids. J was trimmed by 4 bases and V by 1 base; bases with no gene match: 9. Germline lookup yields CDR1 MGHRA and CDR2 YSYEKL. The CDR3 region is CASSQGRDSRIYGYTF. In nucleotides, the CDR3 is TGCGCCAGCAGCCAAGGCCGGGACAGTCGGATCTATGGCTACACCTTC.

The gene calls are TRBV5-1 and TRBJ2-3; a possible D gene is TRBD2 (5 bases). The CDR3 runs to 17 residues. The germline gives CDR1 SGHRS, CDR2 YFSETQ. Deletions cut 0 bases from V and 10 bases from J, with 24 bases between. The CDR3 DNA is TGCGCCAGCAGCTTGGGGGTCGAAGCGGTGGCAAGATCAGCGCAGTATTTT. Its protein is CASSLGVEAVARSAQYF.

In its sample, this clonotype was seen a few times. The V call is TRBV6-2 or TRBV6-3, the J call TRBJ2-1, with TRBD1 as a possible D gene (6 bases). The CDR3 contains 15 residues. The V end was cut by 5 bases, the J end by 4 bases, with 15 bases between. The germline gives CDR1 MNHEY, CDR2 SVGEGT. CDR3 protein: CASSTQGTGYNEQFF. The CDR3 region has the DNA TGTGCCAGCAGTACACAGGGTACCGGATACAATGAGCAGTTCTTC.

This chain links TRBV18 with TRBJ1-2, with D tentatively TRBD1 (5 bases). V lost 5 bases and J lost 7, with 14 bases in between. This CDR3 comprises 13 residues. CDR1 and CDR2 from the germline V gene are KGHSH and LQKENI. CDR3 residues: CASSSRVVPGYTF. CDR3 bases: TGTGCCAGCTCAAGCAGGGTTGTTCCTGGCTACACCTTC.

This clonotype was counted a few times. The CDR3 sequence: CATSAVSLGQFF. The CDR3 DNA reads TGTGCCACCAGTGCGGTGAGTCTCGGGCAGTTCTTC. The chain recombines TRBV24-1 with TRBJ2-1; no firm D call. Trimming shortened V by 5 bases and J by 12 bases, and 13 bases separated the two germline ends. The germline CDR1 and CDR2 sequences are KGHDR and SFDVKD. The CDR3 loop spans 12 amino acids.

In its sample, this clonotype was seen a few times. The chain employs TRBV7-9 and TRBJ2-4; TRBD1 agrees at 7 bases. The length of the CDR3 is 16 residues. Germline V CDR1 and CDR2: SEHNR, FQNEAQ (reference sequence). Trimming took 7 bases from V and 2 from J; bases not matched to a gene: 11. The CDR3 spells CASTQTGVGTKNIQYF. DNA for the CDR3: TGTGCCAGCACCCAAACAGGGGTGGGAACCAAAAACATTCAGTACTTC.

The chain recombines TRBV27 with TRBJ2-3; tentatively, D is TRBD1 or TRBD2 (5 bases each). The V end lost 6 bases, the J end lost 4 bases, and 14 bases lay between the germline ends. The germline V gene has CDR1 MNHEY and CDR2 SMNVEV (reference sequence). The CDR3 is 14 amino acids. The CDR3 region is CASSSNGAPDTQYF. CDR3 DNA: TGTGCCAGCAGCTCCAACGGGGCCCCAGATACGCAGTATTTT.

There are a few counts of this clonotype. The chain carries TRBV9 and TRBJ1-1; 9 bases line up with TRBD1. Germline CDR1 is SGDLS and CDR2 is YYNGEE. With V trimmed by 4 bases and J by 1 base, 11 bases remained unmatched. This CDR3 spans 17 amino acids. In DNA, the CDR3 is TGTGCCAGCAGCTTGACCGGGACAGGGAGACAGAACACTGAAGCTTTCTTT. Translation gives CASSLTGTGRQNTEAFF.

The chain combines TRBV9 with TRBJ1-1; D call uncertain. The germline CDR1 and CDR2 sequences are SGDLS and YYNGEE. The CDR3 covers 15 residues. Trimming removed 0 bases at V and 0 bases at J, with 9 bases between. For the CDR3, the DNA is TGTGCCAGCAGCGTAGGTTGGAACATGAACACTGAAGCTTTCTTT. Its translation is CASSVGWNMNTEAFF. The whole variable domain, filled in from reference TRBV9 and TRBJ1-1, reads DSGVTQTPKHLITATGQRVTLRCSPRSGDLSVYWYQQSLDQGLQFLIQYYNGEERAKGNILERFSAQQFPDLHSELNLSSLELGDSALYFCASSVGWNMNTEAFFGQGTRLTVV.

This clonotype was picked up many times. V and J are TRBV5-1 and TRBJ2-3, with 7 bases lining up with TRBD1. V gave up 5 bases and J gave up 0 bases; unmatched junction bases: 9. CDR1 and CDR2 from the germline V gene are SGHRS and YFSETQ. This CDR3 comprises 16 residues. The CDR3 region has the DNA TGCGCCAGCAGTCGACAGGGTTTAGGGAGCACAGATACGCAGTATTTT. Encoded protein: CASSRQGLGSTDTQYF.

Only a few counts were recorded for this clonotype. The CDR3 reads CSAPRIAKNIQYF. DNA for the CDR3: TGCAGTGCACCGCGCATAGCCAAAAACATTCAGTACTTC. The V and J genes are TRBV20-1 and TRBJ2-4; no reliable D call. Germline V gene sequence: CDR1 DFQATT, CDR2 SNEGSKA (reference sequence). This CDR3 contains 13 residues. Trimming removed 6 bases at V and 0 bases at J, with 9 bases between.

This clonotype was recorded a few times. This chain links TRBV9 with TRBJ2-5, with TRBD2 matching over 9 bases. The ends lost 1 base at V and 5 bases at J; junction bases unmatched: 6. Germline values: CDR1 SGDLS, CDR2 YYNGEE. This CDR3 spans 15 amino acids. As DNA, the CDR3 is TGTGCCAGCAGCGTATCCCCTAGCGGGACGGAGACCCAGTACTTC. Translating it yields CASSVSPSGTETQYF.

This clonotype was counted between two and nine times. The gene calls are TRBV7-7 and TRBJ2-5; TRBD1 might be the D (6 bases). The CDR3 extends over 15 amino acids. Trimming removed 5 bases from V and 0 bases from J, with 13 bases in between. Looked up from germline, CDR1 is SSHAT and CDR2 is FNYEAQ (reference sequence). The CDR3 loop reads CASSAIGQNQETQYF. The CDR3, as DNA: TGTGCCAGCAGCGCCATTGGACAGAACCAAGAGACCCAGTACTTC.

This rearrangement joins TRBV10-3 to TRBJ1-6, with 8 bases matching TRBD1. V was pared by 8 bases and J by 0 bases, with 6 bases of the junction left unmatched. The CDR3 spans 16 residues. CDR1 is ENHRY and CDR2 is SYGVKD in the germline V gene. CDR3 sequence: CAIGGQADSYNSPLHF. CDR3 in DNA: TGTGCCATCGGGGGACAGGCGGACTCCTATAATTCACCCCTCCACTTT.

This chain connects TRBV12-3 or TRBV12-4 to TRBJ2-7; no clear D. Deletions cut 2 bases from V and 2 bases from J, with 7 bases between. This CDR3 has 13 residues. CDR3 nucleotides: TGTGCCAGCAGTTTAAACGGAGCCTACGAGCAGTACTTC. Translating gives CASSLNGAYEQYF.

This rearrangement joins TRBV7-2 to TRBJ2-1; D call uncertain. Germline CDR1 SGHTA, CDR2 FQGNSA. V lost 3 bases to trimming and J lost 1 base, with 16 bases between them. This CDR3 contains 17 residues. CDR3 residues: CASSFRVRTQSYNEQFF. The CDR3 DNA follows: TGTGCCAGCAGCTTTAGGGTCCGTACCCAATCCTACAATGAGCAGTTCTTC.

The chain employs TRBV11-2 and TRBJ2-2; D possibly corresponds to TRBD1 (5 bases). Germline V gene data show CDR1 as SGHAT and CDR2 as FQNNGV. Trimming removed 5 bases at V and 4 bases at J, with 14 bases between. CDR3 length: 15 amino acids. CDR3 nucleotide sequence: TGTGCCAGCAGCCAAGGGGTCAGGAGCACCGGGGAGCTGTTTTTT. Its protein is CASSQGVRSTGELFF.

The genes are TRBV14 and TRBJ2-3; D gene unclear. CDR1 is SGHDN and CDR2 is FVKESK in the germline V gene. This CDR3 contains 13 residues. The germline V and J ends were trimmed by 6 bases and 0 bases, with 7 bases remaining between them. DNA of the CDR3: TGTGCCAGCAGGGTTCAAAGCACAGATACGCAGTATTTT. Translating gives CASRVQSTDTQYF.